This passage covers 2 T cell receptor beta chains from one sample sequenced in a study of radiotherapy plus CTLA-4 blockade in lung cancer. Method: immunoSEQ multiplex PCR; TCRdb's copy keeps in-frame clones and lacks some. The sample has about 27,000 clones, approximately 70% seen once. The sample was peripheral blood, taken from a patient treated with radiotherapy plus ipilimumab. The source of these receptors is a human donor with non-small cell lung cancer who had stable disease on radiotherapy plus ipilimumab.

This CDR3 reads CASSPGAGGPGEQFF. CDR3 sequence (DNA): TGTGCCAGCAGCCCCGGGGCGGGAGGGCCTGGTGAGCAGTTCTTC. The V and J genes are TRBV11-2 and TRBJ2-1, with 9 positions matching TRBD2. This CDR3 comprises 15 residues. The V gene's germline CDR1 is SGHAT and CDR2 FQNNGV. Trimming removed 5 bases from V and 9 bases from J; junction bases left unmatched: 11.

V gene TRBV7-6 combines with J gene TRBJ1-3; no firm D call. The end of the DNA is better explained by TRBJ2-2, so the J call may be wrong. The CDR3 loop spans 12 amino acids. From germline, CDR1 is SGHVS and CDR2 FNYEAQ. CDR3 in DNA: TGTGCCAGCCATGGGCTCACCGGGGAGCTGTTTTTT. Translating it yields CASHGLTGELFF.